The 5 T cell receptor beta chains given below trace back to one sample, sequenced in a study of blood T cell repertoires in COVID-19. Data came from immunoSEQ multiplex PCR; TCRdb stores just in-frame clones and leaves some out. The sample includes some 170,000 clones, more than 75% seen only once; the top ten take around 6%. Sequenced material: PBMCs or T cells enriched from blood (not recorded which). The source of these receptors is a middle-aged man who had recovered from COVID-19.

The rearrangement joins TRBV7-5 to TRBJ1-2; TRBD1, the table's D call, was not compared with the DNA. TRBV7-5 is assigned pseudogene status. The CDR3 is 13 residues long. The CDR3 protein is CVRGLRYRDGYTF. DNA for the CDR3: TGTGTCAGAGGGTTGAGGTACAGGGACGGCTACACCTTC.

The chain recombines TRBV7-9 with TRBJ1-2, with 8 bases identical to TRBD1. V was clipped by 3 bases and J by 7 bases; unmatched bases: 7. The CDR3 totals 14 residues. The germline V gene encodes CDR1 SEHNR and CDR2 FQNEAQ (reference sequence). The CDR3 DNA reads as TGTGCCAGCAGCTTGAAGGACAGGGCTGTTGGCTACACCTTC. It is translated as CASSLKDRAVGYTF. Full variable domain (remainder filled in from reference TRBV7-9 and TRBJ1-2): DTGVSQNPRHKITKRGQNVTFRCDPISEHNRLYWYRQTLGQGPEFLTYFQNEAQLEKSRLLSDRFSAERPKGSFSTLEIQRTEQGDSAMYLCASSLKDRAVGYTFGSGTRLTVV.

V and J are TRBV21-1 and TRBJ1-5. TRBV21-1 is classified as a pseudogene. This CDR3 is 13 amino acids long. The CDR3 DNA follows: TGTGCCAGCAGCAAAGGTTGGACTTATTCCCAGCATTTT. It encodes CASSKGWTYSQHF.

The chain employs TRBV6-5 and TRBJ1-1; 9 bases match TRBD1. The CDR3 is 13 residues long. Germline-derived CDR1 and CDR2 are MNHEY and SVGAGI. V dropped 4 bases and J dropped 5; count of bases not matched to a gene: 2. CDR3 bases: TGTGCCAGCAGTTCGACAGGGGGGACTGAAGCTTTCTTT. Protein sequence: CASSSTGGTEAFF.

The chain employs TRBV6-5 and TRBJ2-2; 8 bases agree with TRBD1. The CDR3 has 15 residues. Per germline, CDR1 MNHEY and CDR2 SVGAGI. The J segment lost 6 bases and the V segment lost 2 bases, leaving 5 bases of the junction unmatched. CDR3 bases: TGTGCCAGCAGTTACGCGGGACAGGCATCCGGGGAGCTGTTTTTT. As protein: CASSYAGQASGELFF.